The clone carrying this T cell receptor (beta chain) was seen ten or more times. This sample was taken from a study of T-cell reconstitution after alpha-beta-depleted transplantation in children. A library of TCRbeta sequences, prepared with unique molecular identifiers, was generated. Via MiXCR, TCRdb re-called the PCR reads, giving one row per CDR3 protein. The sample shows roughly 250,000 distinct CDR3 sequences, around 7.5% of them seen only once. This TCR came from a male patient aged 5 to 17 who had a stem cell transplant for acute lymphoblastic leukemia, so the T cells may come from the graft donor. Sequencing used PBMCs, mostly from graft donor cells, obtained 180 days after TCRalphabeta/CD19-depleted stem cell transplant.

The CDR3 protein is CASSLPGSDTQYF. The CDR3 nucleotides are TGTGCCAGCAGCTTGCCGGGGTCAGATACGCAGTATTTT. V usage is TRBV5-4 and J usage is TRBJ2-3; D possibly corresponds to TRBD2 (5 bases). Germline V gene sequence: CDR1 SGHNT, CDR2 YYREEE (reference sequence). Trimming took off 1 base at V and 4 bases at J, with 7 bases between the two ends. The CDR3 has 13 residues.